This T cell receptor (beta chain) was obtained from a study of blood T cell repertoires in COVID-19 (dated by TCRdb to the early 2020s). Looking at the study overall: Collaborator samples came from the United States, Italy and Spain and covered acute and convalescent phases of COVID-19. The repertoires were made available in a free public database intended to serve as a resource for research on the immune response to SARS-CoV-2. Where HLA class I and class II types were available, the types were taken from metadata supplied by the sample provider, not from assay-based typing. Samples came from the ongoing ImmuneRACE study (first 160 participants) plus 1,254 subjects from 6 global collaborators. The sample metadata nearly always contained a de-identified subject ID, COVID-19 status, age in years and sex. The prospective study material was composed of cDNA or gDNA derived from T cells, B-cell-depleted T cells, or PBMCs. Subjects who had been exposed to COVID-19, were actively infected with it, or had recovered from it provided the deeply sampled blood TCRbeta repertoires that made up the dataset.

V and J are truncated by 2 bases and 4 bases respectively, leaving an intervening sequence of 12 bases. Per the germline V gene, MGHRA is the CDR1 and YSYEKL is the CDR2. Spanning cysteine to phenylalanine, the CDR3 consists of 14 amino acids. Only the CDR3 DNA stays, 42 bases, in frame from base 1. Comments on this clone: Its antigen is unknown. No clone much larger than this one lies a single base away; base qualities are absent.

TCRbeta CDR3 regions were amplified from genomic DNA using the immunoSEQ Assay, a bias-controlled multiplex PCR. As for the authors' bioinformatics: Nucleated cell counts per sample were estimated from amplification of reference gene primers within the assay. To quantify the absolute abundance of each unique TCRbeta CDR3 rearrangement, sequence reads were collapsed and filtered. Productive Simpson clonality was computed per sample as the square root of Simpson's diversity index over productive rearrangements. The table comes from immuneACCESS by way of TCRdb, which keeps in-frame sequences with V and J called. Part of the clones is missing from these tables; in studies checked, under half for an unresolved V gene and the rest for unknown reasons. Clone size and V and J calls were adopted from that table, with D and trimming inferred from the DNA. Recorded for this sample are around 310,000 clones; about 93% of them occurred a single time. The ten largest account for roughly 6.8% of the sample.

Findings and caveats that apply to the study as a whole: Clinical and demographic metadata were provided uncurated, with the amount varying by source and participant.

At one collaborating source in Seattle, patients were enrolled during active infection and were followed longitudinally through the course of disease. The collaborating institutions used their own protocols to collect whole blood in K2EDTA tubes. For TCRbeta analysis, collaborators shipped samples as frozen whole blood, isolated PBMCs, or DNA extracted from either of those sample types. This sequence uses TRBV4-1 and TRBJ2-7; TRBD1 could be the D gene, as 5 bases match. The sample consisted of peripheral blood. The TCR sequence derives from a woman aged 30 to 39 with COVID-19, enrolled during active disease. The DNA sequence is as follows: TGCGCCAGCAGCCAACAGGGTAGTTGGTACGAGCAGTACTTC. This sequence encodes CASSQQGSWYEQYF.